The 17 T cell receptor beta chains in this list originate from one sample, sequenced in a study of spatial heterogeneity in lung cancer. TCRdb passed the 5' RACE reads through MiXCR, listing each CDR3 protein once. The sample includes several hundred distinct CDR3 sequences, 45% to 65% of them seen just once. As for time point: sample taken at primary tumor resection. Researchers sequenced whole RNA taken from tumor, nontumor lung or frozen PBMC without sorting. The sample in question was PBMCs, obtained at surgery. The receptors derive from a male donor with early-stage non-small cell lung cancer.

This clonotype showed up just once. Within a library made for alpha chains, this beta chain is off target, and its count is uninformative. The rearrangement joins TRBV7-9 to TRBJ2-7; the match to TRBD1 covers 7 bases. Germline CDR1 SEHNR, CDR2 FQNEAQ (reference sequence). The V and J ends lost 3 bases and 4 bases, in that order; junction bases with no gene match: 9. The CDR3 contains 15 residues. The CDR3 protein is CASSFPGGTRYEQYF. CDR3 in DNA: TGTGCCAGCAGCTTCCCAGGGGGAACGAGGTACGAGCAGTACTTC.

In the case of this clonotype: This beta chain slipped into a library made for alpha chains as a stray read, so its size is not meaningful. V usage is TRBV11-1 and J usage is TRBJ2-2; D not certain. V was trimmed by 1 base and J by 2 bases, leaving 8 bases between them. The CDR3 covers 15 residues. CDR1 SGHAT and CDR2 FQDESV come from the germline V gene (reference sequence). For the CDR3, the DNA is TGTGCCAGCAGCTTAGAATCAGGAAACACCGGGGAGCTGTTTTTT. Amino acid sequence: CASSLESGNTGELFF.

A word on this clonotype: Because the library targeted alpha chains, this beta chain is an off-target read whose size means little. V usage is TRBV7-9 and J usage is TRBJ2-3; possibly TRBD2 for D (5 bases). This CDR3 is built from 15 residues. Trimming removed 1 base from V and 5 bases from J, with 13 bases in between. Germline loops: CDR1 SEHNR, CDR2 FQNEAQ (reference sequence). The CDR3 reads CASSLVAPRVDTQYF. CDR3 coding DNA: TGTGCCAGCAGCTTAGTAGCGCCTCGGGTAGATACGCAGTATTTT.

About this clonotype itself: This beta chain is an unintended read in a library built for alpha chains; its size means little. The chain is built from TRBV3-1 and TRBJ2-7; no clear D. The CDR3 sequence is 14 residues long. V gave up 4 bases and J gave up 5 bases, with 15 bases separating them. CDR1 is LGHDT, CDR2 YNNKEL, per germline (reference sequence). The CDR3, as DNA: TGTGCCAGCAGCCCCCCGTCCATCCAACACGAGCAGTACTTC. Translation: CASSPPSIQHEQYF.

This clonotype was seen a handful of times. For a library built for alpha chains, this beta chain is a stray read; little rests on its size. The chain employs TRBV20-1 and TRBJ2-7; D call uncertain. The V end was cut by 2 bases, the J end by 7 bases, with 9 bases between. Germline V gives CDR1 DFQATT, CDR2 SNEGSKA (reference sequence). The CDR3 has 11 amino acids. The CDR3 DNA reads TGCAGTGCTAGACTGGTCTCTGAGCAGTACTTC. The encoded protein is CSARLVSEQYF.

A word on this clonotype: In a library made to pick up alpha chains, this beta chain is a stray read with a size that means little. J is TRBJ1-5 and V is TRBV5-1, with D perhaps TRBD1 (6 bases). The CDR3 covers 15 residues. Germline V gives CDR1 SGHRS, CDR2 YFSETQ. V shed 0 bases and J shed 7 bases, with 14 bases lying between them. Written as DNA, the CDR3 is TGCGCCAGCAGCTTGGGAACAGGGTCTGGCCAGCCCCAGCATTTT. Its translation is CASSLGTGSGQPQHF.

This clonotype was counted only a few times. This beta chain lies outside the target of a library built for alpha chains; its clone size means little. V and J are TRBV4-1 and TRBJ2-6; no definite D call. V was clipped by 2 bases and J by 1 base, with 15 bases between them. Germline V gene data show CDR1 as MGHRA and CDR2 as YSYEKL. This CDR3 region has 18 residues. CDR3 sequence: CASSQWLADASGANVLTF. The CDR3 region has the DNA TGCGCCAGCAGCCAATGGCTTGCAGATGCATCTGGGGCCAACGTCCTGACTTTC.

Details on this clonotype: This beta chain is a stray read from a library made for alpha chains; its abundance is not meaningful. The chain employs TRBV29-1 and TRBJ2-3, with D unclear. Germline CDR1 SQVTM, CDR2 ANQGSEA. V lost 3 bases, J lost 2 bases, and 6 bases lay in between. The CDR3 is 12 amino acids. As DNA, the CDR3 is TGCAGCGTTGAGGCCAACACAGATACGCAGTATTTT. Translating it yields CSVEANTDTQYF.

Note on this clonotype: For a library built for alpha chains, this beta chain is a stray read; little rests on its size. The V call is TRBV15, the J call TRBJ2-4, with a weak D call TRBD2 (6 bases). The CDR3 consists of 15 residues. The germline V and J ends were trimmed by 5 bases and 0 bases, with 11 bases remaining between them. CDR1 and CDR2 (germline): LNHNV, YYDKDF (reference sequence). CDR3 residues: CATSGRLEAKNIQYF. CDR3 DNA: TGTGCCACCAGCGGCCGACTAGAAGCCAAAAACATTCAGTACTTC.

This clonotype was recorded a few times. With the library built for alpha chains, this beta chain is off target and its frequency is not meaningful. This chain joins TRBV6-2 or TRBV6-3 and TRBJ2-5, with D maybe TRBD1 (6 bases). CDR1 MNHEY and CDR2 SVGEGT come from the germline V gene. V lost 7 bases and J 4 bases, leaving 10 bases between the germline ends. The CDR3 consists of 12 residues. CDR3 sequence: CASMDSGETQYF. The CDR3 DNA reads TGTGCCAGCATGGACAGTGGAGAGACCCAGTACTTC.

Comments on this clonotype: This beta chain came through as a stray read in a library set up for alpha chains, and its size says little. The chain carries TRBV4-2 and TRBJ2-5; D possibly corresponds to TRBD2 (7 bases). Germline V gene data show CDR1 as LGHNA and CDR2 as YNFKEQ. CDR3 size: 17 residues. The germline V and J ends were trimmed by 0 bases and 3 bases, with 17 bases remaining between them. The CDR3 nucleotides are TGTGCCAGCAGCCAAGATCAGGGGACTACGAGGGAAGAGACCCAGTACTTC. This gives the protein CASSQDQGTTREETQYF.

As regards this clonotype: This beta chain appears as a stray read in a library generated for alpha chains; its size is not informative. The genes are TRBV18 and TRBJ2-3; unclear D gene. The germline gives CDR1 KGHSH, CDR2 LQKENI. The CDR3 has 16 amino acids. Trimming shortened V by 0 bases and J by 0 bases, and 10 bases separated the two germline ends. The CDR3 DNA reads TGTGCCAGCTCACCACCGGGTACTTTAAGCACAGATACGCAGTATTTT. This gives the protein CASSPPGTLSTDTQYF.

A remark on this clonotype: This beta chain lies outside the target of a library built for alpha chains; its clone size means little. V is TRBV10-3 and J is TRBJ2-1; D gene unclear. Germline V gene data show CDR1 as ENHRY and CDR2 as SYGVKD. V dropped 8 bases and J dropped 3 bases, with 17 bases sitting between them. CDR3 length equals 15 residues. The CDR3 sequence: CAIGVGISYYNEQFF. CDR3 DNA: TGTGCCATCGGGGTCGGCATTAGTTACTACAATGAGCAGTTCTTC.

As for this clonotype: The library was prepared for alpha chains; this beta chain is a stray read, so its frequency means little. The rearrangement joins TRBV25-1 to TRBJ2-3; 8 positions agree with TRBD2. This CDR3 has 20 residues. CDR1 is MGHDK and CDR2 is SYGVNS in the germline V gene. The trim removed 0 bases at V and 0 bases at J, leaving 14 bases unmatched. The CDR3 DNA reads TGTGCCAGCAGTGAATATATAAGTGGACTAGCCCGTCTTAGCACAGATACGCAGTATTTT. It yields the protein CASSEYISGLARLSTDTQYF.

This clonotype was seen only a few times. This beta chain represents an off-target read in a library built for alpha chains; its size is of limited meaning. The chain has TRBV27 and TRBJ2-7; possibly TRBD1 for D (5 bases). Looked up from germline, CDR1 is MNHEY and CDR2 is SMNVEV (reference sequence). The CDR3 is 13 residues long. Trimming left V 5 bases short and J 5 bases short, with 13 bases between. CDR3 nucleotides: TGTGCCAGCAGTCCAAGGGGTACCAACGAGCAGTACTTC. Encoded protein: CASSPRGTNEQYF.

This clonotype has more than one count but fewer than ten. With the library built for alpha chains, this beta chain is off target and its frequency is not meaningful. This rearrangement joins TRBV29-1 to TRBJ2-1; unclear D gene. V shed 4 bases and J shed 7 bases, with 5 bases lying between them. This CDR3 spans 10 amino acids. In germline, CDR1 is SQVTM, CDR2 ANQGSEA. The DNA of the CDR3 is TGCAGCGTTGTATATAATGAGCAGTTCTTC. Encoded protein: CSVVYNEQFF.

Regarding this clonotype: This beta chain is a stray sequence in a library constructed for alpha chains; its clone size is not meaningful. This chain joins TRBV2 and TRBJ2-1; D not resolved. The V gene lost 6 bases and the J gene lost 9 bases, with 6 bases spanning the gap. The CDR3 has 10 residues. The germline CDR1 and CDR2 sequences are SNHLY and FYNNEI. CDR3 sequence reads: CASRYVEQFF. The DNA of the CDR3 is TGTGCCAGCAGATATGTTGAGCAGTTCTTC.